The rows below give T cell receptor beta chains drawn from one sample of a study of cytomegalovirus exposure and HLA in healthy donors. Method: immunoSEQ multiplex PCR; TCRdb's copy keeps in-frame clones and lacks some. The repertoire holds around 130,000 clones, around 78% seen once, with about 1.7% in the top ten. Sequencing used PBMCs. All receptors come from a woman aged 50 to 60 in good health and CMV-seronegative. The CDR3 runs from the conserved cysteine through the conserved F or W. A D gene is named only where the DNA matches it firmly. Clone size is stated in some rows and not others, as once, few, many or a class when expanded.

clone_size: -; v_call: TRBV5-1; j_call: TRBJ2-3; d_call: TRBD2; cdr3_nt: TGCGCCAGCAGCATAACCGGGACTAGCTTGATTGTTACGCAGTATTTT; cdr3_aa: CASSITGTSLIVTQYF
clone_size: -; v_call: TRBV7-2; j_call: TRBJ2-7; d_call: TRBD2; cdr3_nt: TGTGCCAGCAGCCCGAGAAGCGGGAGGGGCTCCTACGAGCAGTACTTC; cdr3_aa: CASSPRSGRGSYEQYF
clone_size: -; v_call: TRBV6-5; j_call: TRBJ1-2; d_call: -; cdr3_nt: TGTGCCAGCAGTCCGGGACAAAGATATGGCTACCCCTTC; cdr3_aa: CASSPGQRYGYPF
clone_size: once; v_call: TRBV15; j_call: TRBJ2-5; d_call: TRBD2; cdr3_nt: TGTGCCACCAGCAGAGATAAGGGTAGCGGGAGCTCTGAGACCCAGTACTTC; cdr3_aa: CATSRDKGSGSSETQYF
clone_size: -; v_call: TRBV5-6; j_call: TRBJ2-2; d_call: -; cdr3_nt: TGTGCCAGCAGCCCGGGGATAGCTTGGGACACCGGGGAGCTGTTTTTT; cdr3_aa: CASSPGIAWDTGELFF
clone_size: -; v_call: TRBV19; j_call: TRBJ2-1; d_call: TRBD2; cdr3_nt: TGTGCCAGTAGAGTACTAGCGGGAGGGCGTCTTGATGAGCAGTTCTTC; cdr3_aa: CASRVLAGGRLDEQFF
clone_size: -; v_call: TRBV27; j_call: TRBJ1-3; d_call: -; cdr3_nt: TGTGCCAGCAGTTTAACCCACTCGGACAGCTCTGGAAACACCATATATTTT; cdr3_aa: CASSLTHSDSSGNTIYF
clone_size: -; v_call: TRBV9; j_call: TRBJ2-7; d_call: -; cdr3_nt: TGTGCCAGCAGCGTCTTAGGGGAACCCTACGAGCAGTACTTC; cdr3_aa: CASSVLGEPYEQYF
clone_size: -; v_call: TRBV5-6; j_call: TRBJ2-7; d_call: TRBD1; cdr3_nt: TGTGCCAGCAGCTTGGGGAGGGGACAGGGCTACGAGCAGTACTTC; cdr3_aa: CASSLGRGQGYEQYF
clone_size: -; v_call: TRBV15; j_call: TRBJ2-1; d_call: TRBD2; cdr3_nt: TGTGCCACCAGCAAGAGACTAGCGGGATTTAACAATGAGCAGTTCTTC; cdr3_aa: CATSKRLAGFNNEQFF
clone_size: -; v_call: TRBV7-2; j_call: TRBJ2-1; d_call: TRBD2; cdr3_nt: TGTGCCAGCAGCAAGGGACTAGCGTACAATGAGCAGTTCTTC; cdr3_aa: CASSKGLAYNEQFF
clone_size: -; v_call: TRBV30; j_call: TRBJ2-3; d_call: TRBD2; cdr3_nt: TGTGCCTTTCGCCCTAGCGGGAGTGCGCAGTATTTT; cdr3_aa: CAFRPSGSAQYF
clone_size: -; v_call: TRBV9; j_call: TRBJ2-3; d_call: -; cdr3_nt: TGTGCCAGCAGCGTTCGGGGAAGAGATACGCAGTATTTT; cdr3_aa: CASSVRGRDTQYF
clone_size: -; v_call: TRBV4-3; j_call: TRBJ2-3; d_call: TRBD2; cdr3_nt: TGCGCCAGCAGCCTCGTACTAGCGGGAGGGCCCGTAGATACGCAGTATTTT; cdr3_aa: CASSLVLAGGPVDTQYF
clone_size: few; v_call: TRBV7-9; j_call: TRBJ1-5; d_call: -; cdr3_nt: TGTTCCAGCAGCTTTGGGGGGGGGACGAACGACAATCAGCCCCAGCATTTT; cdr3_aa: CSSSFGGGTNDNQPQHF
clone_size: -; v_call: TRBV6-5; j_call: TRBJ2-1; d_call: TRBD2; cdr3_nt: TGTGCCAGCAGTTACTCGGGACTAGCTTCGAACAATGAGCAGTTCTTC; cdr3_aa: CASSYSGLASNNEQFF
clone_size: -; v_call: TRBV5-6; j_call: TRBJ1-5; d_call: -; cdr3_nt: TGTGCCAGCAGCTTGAACAGGATCGAACAGCCCCAGCATTTT; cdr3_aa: CASSLNRIEQPQHF
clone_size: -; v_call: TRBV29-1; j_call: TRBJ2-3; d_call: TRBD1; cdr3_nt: TGCAGCGTTGTATGGCAGGGGGCAGATACGCAGTATTTT; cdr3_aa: CSVVWQGADTQYF
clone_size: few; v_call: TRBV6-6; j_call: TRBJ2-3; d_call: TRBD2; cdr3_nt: TGTGCCAGCAGTTACTCACCGGGACTAGAAGTAGATACGCAGTATTTT; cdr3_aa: CASSYSPGLEVDTQYF
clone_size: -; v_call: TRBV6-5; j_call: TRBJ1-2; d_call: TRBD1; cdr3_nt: TGTGCCAGTACAGACAGGGGGTATGGCTACACCTTC; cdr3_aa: CASTDRGYGYTF
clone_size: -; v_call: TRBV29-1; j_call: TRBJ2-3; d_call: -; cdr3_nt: TGCAGCGTTAGGCCGGGGATGACTAGCACAGATACGCAGTATTTT; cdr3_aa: CSVRPGMTSTDTQYF
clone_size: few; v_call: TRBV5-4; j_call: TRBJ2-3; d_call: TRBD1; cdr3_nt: TGTGCCAGCAGCCTTCCCGGGACAGGGGGGACAGATACGCAGTATTTT; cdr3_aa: CASSLPGTGGTDTQYF
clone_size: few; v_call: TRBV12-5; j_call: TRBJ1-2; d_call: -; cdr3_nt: TGTGCTAGTGGTACCACAGGGTCCCATTATGGCTACACCTTC; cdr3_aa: CASGTTGSHYGYTF
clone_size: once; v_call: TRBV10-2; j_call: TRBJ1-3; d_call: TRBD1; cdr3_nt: TGCGCCAGCAGAAATACAGGGGGCCAAGGAAACACCATATATTTT; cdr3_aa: CASRNTGGQGNTIYF
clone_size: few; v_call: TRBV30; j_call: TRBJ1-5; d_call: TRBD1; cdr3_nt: TGTGCCTGGAGCATAACAGGGGGCGGAAGGGGTCAGCCCCAGCATTTT; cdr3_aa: CAWSITGGGRGQPQHF
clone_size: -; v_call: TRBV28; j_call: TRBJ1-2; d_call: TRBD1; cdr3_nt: TGTGCCAGCAGAGACAGGGGGAACTATGGCTACACCTTC; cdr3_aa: CASRDRGNYGYTF
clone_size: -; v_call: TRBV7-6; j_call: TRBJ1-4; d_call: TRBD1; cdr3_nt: TGTGCCAGCAGCTCCAGGACAGGGACAAATGAAAAACTGTTTTTT; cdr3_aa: CASSSRTGTNEKLFF
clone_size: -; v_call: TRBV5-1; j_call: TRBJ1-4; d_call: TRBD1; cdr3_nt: TGCGCCAGCAGCCAAGGACAGGGGCGGACTAATGAAAAACTGTTTTTT; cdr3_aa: CASSQGQGRTNEKLFF
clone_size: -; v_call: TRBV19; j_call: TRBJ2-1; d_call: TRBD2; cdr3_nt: TGTGCCAGTAGTACTGCGGGAGAGAGTCGGTTCTTC; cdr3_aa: CASSTAGESRFF
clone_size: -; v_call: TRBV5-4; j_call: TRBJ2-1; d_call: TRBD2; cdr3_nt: TGTGCCAGCATGCCGACTAGCGTTGATGAGCAGTTCTTC; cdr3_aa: CASMPTSVDEQFF
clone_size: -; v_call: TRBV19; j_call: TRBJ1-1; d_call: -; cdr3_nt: TGTGCCAGTAGTATAGGTCCCGCGGGGCCTGAAGCTTTCTTT; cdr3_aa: CASSIGPAGPEAFF
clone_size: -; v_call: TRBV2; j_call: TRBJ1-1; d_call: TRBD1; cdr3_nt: TGTGCCAGCACCTGGGACAGGGGTTCTTTCTTT; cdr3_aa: CASTWDRGSFF
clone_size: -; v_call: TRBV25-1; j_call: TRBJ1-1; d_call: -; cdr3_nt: TGTGCCAGCATGCAGGGAGGGAACACTGAAGCTTTCTTT; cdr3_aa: CASMQGGNTEAFF
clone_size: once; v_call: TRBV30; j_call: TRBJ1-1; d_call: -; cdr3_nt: TGTGCCCGAATGGGGCAGGGCAGATCTGAAGCTTTCTTT; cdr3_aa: CARMGQGRSEAFF
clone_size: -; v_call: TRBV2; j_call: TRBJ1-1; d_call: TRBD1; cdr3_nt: TGTGCCAGCAGTGATATTGGGGGACAGGGGTCCACTGAAGCTTTCTTT; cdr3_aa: CASSDIGGQGSTEAFF
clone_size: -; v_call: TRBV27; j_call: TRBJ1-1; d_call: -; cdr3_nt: TGTGCCAGCAGTATCCTGGGGCCGGGCTCCCAAAAGGGAGCTTTCTTT; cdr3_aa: CASSILGPGSQKGAFF
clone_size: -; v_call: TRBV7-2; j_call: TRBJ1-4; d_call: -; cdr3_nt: TGTGCCAGCAGCTCGCGGGGGGCTCCTATTGAAAAACTGTTTTTT; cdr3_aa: CASSSRGAPIEKLFF
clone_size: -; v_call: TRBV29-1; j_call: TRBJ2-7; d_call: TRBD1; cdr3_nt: TGCAGCGTTGGACCCCGGACAGGGGGGCACGAGCAGTACTTC; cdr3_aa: CSVGPRTGGHEQYF
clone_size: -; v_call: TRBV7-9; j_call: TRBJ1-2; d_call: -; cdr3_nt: TGTGCCAGCAGCTTAGTGGCGGTCTATGGCTACCCCTTC; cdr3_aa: CASSLVAVYGYPF
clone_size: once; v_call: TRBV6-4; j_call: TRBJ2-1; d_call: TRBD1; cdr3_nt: TGTGCCAGCAGTCCGGGACAGGGGTTCGATGAGCAGTTCTTC; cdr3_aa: CASSPGQGFDEQFF
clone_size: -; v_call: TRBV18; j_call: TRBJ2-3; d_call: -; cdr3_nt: TGTGCCAGCTCACTAGGGAGTACAGATACGCAGTATTTT; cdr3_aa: CASSLGSTDTQYF
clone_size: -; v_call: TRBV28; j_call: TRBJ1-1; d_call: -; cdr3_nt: TGTGCCAGCAGTTTAAGTTCGGGGGTTAACACTGAAGCTTTCTTT; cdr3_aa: CASSLSSGVNTEAFF